The clone carrying this T cell receptor (beta chain) has only a few counts. The data derive from a study of blood T cell repertoires in COVID-19. As for the study in general: COVID-19 samples, acute and convalescent, were from the United States, Italy and Spain. PBMCs, B-cell-depleted T cells, or T cells were the source of the cDNA or gDNA that made up the material.

Per the original data handling: The authors estimated nucleated cell counts from reference gene primer amplification. The table came from immunoSEQ multiplex PCR; TCRdb's copy has only in-frame clones and leaves some out. The DNA gave D and trimming, while V, J and clone size come from that table. The sample includes about 300,000 clones, around nine tenths of them seen just once. The CDR3 covers 16 residues. Germline V lookup: CDR1 MDHEN, CDR2 SYDVKM. V lost 6 bases and J lost 5; bases outside the gene matches: 12. The genes are TRBV28 and TRBJ2-1; 8 bases are shared with TRBD1. Sequencing used peripheral blood. The TCR comes from a man aged 65-85 years with acute or convalescent COVID-19. The CDR3 sequence is CASSAPGQVNHNEQFF. The CDR3, as DNA: TGTGCCAGCAGCGCGCCGGGACAGGTTAATCACAATGAGCAGTTCTTC.